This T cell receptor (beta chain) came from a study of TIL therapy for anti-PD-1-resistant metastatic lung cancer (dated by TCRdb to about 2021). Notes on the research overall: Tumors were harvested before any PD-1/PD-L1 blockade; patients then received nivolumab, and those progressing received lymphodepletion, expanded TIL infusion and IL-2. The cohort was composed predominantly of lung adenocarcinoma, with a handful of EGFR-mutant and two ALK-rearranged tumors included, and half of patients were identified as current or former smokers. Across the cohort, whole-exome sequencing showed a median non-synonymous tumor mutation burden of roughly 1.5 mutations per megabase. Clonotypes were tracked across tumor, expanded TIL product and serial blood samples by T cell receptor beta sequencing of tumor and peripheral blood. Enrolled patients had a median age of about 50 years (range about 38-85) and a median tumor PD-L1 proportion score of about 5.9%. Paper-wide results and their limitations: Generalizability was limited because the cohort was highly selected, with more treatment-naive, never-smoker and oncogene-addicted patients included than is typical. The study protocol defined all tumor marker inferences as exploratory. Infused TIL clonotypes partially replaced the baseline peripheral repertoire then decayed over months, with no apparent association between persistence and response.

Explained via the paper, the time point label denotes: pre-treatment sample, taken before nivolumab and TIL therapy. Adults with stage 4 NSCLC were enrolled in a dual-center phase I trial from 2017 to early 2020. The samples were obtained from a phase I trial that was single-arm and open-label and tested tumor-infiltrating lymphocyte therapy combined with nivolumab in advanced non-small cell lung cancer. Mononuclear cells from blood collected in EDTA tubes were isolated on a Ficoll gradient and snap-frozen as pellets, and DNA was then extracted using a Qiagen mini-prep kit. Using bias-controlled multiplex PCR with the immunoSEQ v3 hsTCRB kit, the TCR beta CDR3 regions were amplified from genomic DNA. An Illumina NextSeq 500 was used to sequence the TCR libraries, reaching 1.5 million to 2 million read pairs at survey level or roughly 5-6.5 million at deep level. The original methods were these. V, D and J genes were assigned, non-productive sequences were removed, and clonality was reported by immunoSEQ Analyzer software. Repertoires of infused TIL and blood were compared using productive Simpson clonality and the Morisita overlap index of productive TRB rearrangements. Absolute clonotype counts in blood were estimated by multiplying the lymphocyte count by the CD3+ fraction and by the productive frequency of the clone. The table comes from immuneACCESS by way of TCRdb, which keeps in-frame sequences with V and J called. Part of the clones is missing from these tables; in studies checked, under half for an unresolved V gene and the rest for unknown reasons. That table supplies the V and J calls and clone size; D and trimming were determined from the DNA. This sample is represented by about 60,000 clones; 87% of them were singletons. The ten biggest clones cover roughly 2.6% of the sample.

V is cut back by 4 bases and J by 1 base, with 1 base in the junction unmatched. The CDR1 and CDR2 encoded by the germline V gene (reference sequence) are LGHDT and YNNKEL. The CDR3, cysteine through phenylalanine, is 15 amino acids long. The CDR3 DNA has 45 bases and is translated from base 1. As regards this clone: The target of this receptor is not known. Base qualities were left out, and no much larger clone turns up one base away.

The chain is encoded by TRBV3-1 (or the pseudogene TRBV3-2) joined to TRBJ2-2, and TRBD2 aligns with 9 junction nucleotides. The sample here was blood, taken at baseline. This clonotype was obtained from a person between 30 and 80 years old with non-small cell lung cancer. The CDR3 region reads CASSLAGENTGELFF. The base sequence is TGTGCCAGCAGCCTAGCGGGAGAGAACACCGGGGAGCTGTTTTTT.